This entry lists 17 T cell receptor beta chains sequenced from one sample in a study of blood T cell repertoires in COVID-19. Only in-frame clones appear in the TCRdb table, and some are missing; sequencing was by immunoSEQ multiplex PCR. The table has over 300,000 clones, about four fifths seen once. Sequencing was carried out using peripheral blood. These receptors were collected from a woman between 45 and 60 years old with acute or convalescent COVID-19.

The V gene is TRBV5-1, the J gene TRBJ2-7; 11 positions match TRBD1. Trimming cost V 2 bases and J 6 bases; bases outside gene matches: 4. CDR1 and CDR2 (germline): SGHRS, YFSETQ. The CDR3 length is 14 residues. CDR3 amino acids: CASSLGTGGSEQYF. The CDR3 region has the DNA TGCGCCAGCAGCTTAGGGACAGGGGGTTCCGAGCAGTACTTC.

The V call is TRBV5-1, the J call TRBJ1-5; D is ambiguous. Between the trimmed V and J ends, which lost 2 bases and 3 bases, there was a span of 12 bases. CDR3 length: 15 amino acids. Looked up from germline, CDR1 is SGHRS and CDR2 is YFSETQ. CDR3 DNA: TGCGCCAGCAGCTTATATAGCGGGGTCAATCAGCCCCAGCATTTT. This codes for CASSLYSGVNQPQHF.

The CDR3 DNA reads TGCAGCGTTGTTGATACAGAGACGGCTAATGAAAAACTGTTTTTT. It specifies CSVVDTETANEKLFF. This chain links TRBV29-1 with TRBJ1-4; D not resolved. Germline V CDR1 and CDR2: SQVTM, ANQGSEA. With 4 bases removed from V and 3 bases from J, the gap between germline ends came to 15 bases. CDR3 length equals 15 residues.

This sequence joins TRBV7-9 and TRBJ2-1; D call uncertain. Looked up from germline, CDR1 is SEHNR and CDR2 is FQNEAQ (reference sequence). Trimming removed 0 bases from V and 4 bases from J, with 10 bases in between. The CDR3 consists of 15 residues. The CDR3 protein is CASSLAATAYNEQFF. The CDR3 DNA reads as TGTGCCAGCAGCTTAGCCGCGACTGCATACAATGAGCAGTTCTTC.

This CDR3 reads CSASGRTLAKNIQYF. CDR3 nucleotide sequence: TGCAGTGCTAGTGGTCGGACACTAGCCAAAAACATTCAGTACTTC. J is TRBJ2-4 and V is TRBV20-1, with D possibly TRBD1 on 5 matching bases. V was shortened by 3 bases and J by 0 bases, with 12 bases between the two germline ends. This CDR3 is built from 15 residues. Germline CDR1 DFQATT, CDR2 SNEGSKA (reference sequence).

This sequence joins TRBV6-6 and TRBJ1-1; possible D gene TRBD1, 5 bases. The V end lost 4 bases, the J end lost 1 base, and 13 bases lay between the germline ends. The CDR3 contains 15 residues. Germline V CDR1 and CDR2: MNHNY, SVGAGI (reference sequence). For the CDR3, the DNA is TGTGCCAGCAGTTCGGGGGGGTTGGCGAACACTGAAGCTTTCTTT. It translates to CASSSGGLANTEAFF.

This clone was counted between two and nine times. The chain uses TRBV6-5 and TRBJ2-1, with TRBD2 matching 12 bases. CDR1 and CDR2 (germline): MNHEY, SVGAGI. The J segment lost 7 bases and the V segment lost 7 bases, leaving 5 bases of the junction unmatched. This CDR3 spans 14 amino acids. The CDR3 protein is CASKLAGGRNEQFF. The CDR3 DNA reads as TGTGCCAGCAAGCTAGCGGGGGGGCGTAATGAGCAGTTCTTC.

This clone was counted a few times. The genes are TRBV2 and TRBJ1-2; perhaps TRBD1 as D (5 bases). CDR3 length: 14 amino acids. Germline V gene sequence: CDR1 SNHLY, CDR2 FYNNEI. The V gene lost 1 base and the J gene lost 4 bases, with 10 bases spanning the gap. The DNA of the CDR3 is TGTGCCAGCAGTGAAGAAAGCAGGGCCTATGGCTACACCTTC. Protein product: CASSEESRAYGYTF.

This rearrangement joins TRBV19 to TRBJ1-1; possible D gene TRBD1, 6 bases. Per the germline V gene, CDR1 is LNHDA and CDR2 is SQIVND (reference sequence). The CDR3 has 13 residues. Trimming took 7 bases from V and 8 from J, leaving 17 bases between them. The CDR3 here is CASTSQGRGEAFF. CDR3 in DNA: TGTGCCAGTACCTCCCAGGGTAGGGGGGAAGCTTTCTTT.

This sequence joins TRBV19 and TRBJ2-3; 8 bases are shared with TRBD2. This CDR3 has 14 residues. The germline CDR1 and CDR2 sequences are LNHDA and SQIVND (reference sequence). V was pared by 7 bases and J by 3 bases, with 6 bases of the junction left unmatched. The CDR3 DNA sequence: TGTGCCAGTACTGAGGCGGGGGGTACAGATACGCAGTATTTT. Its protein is CASTEAGGTDTQYF.

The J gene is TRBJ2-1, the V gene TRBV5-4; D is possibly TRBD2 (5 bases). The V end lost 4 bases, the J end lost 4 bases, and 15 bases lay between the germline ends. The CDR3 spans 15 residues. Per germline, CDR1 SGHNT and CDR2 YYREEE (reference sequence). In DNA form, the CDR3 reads TGTGCCAGCAGCATAGACGCTACGGGGTACAATGAGCAGTTCTTC. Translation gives CASSIDATGYNEQFF.

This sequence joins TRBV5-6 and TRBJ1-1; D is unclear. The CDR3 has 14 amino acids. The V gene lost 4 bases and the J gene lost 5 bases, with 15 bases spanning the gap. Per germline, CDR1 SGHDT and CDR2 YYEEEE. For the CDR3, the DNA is TGTGCCAGCAGCCAATTCGGTCCGGGAACTGAAGCTTTCTTT. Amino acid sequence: CASSQFGPGTEAFF.

The CDR3 is CATEAQTHNEQFF. CDR3 nucleotides: TGTGCCACAGAGGCCCAGACTCACAATGAGCAGTTCTTC. The V gene is TRBV19, the J gene TRBJ2-1, with D uncertain. CDR3 size: 13 residues. CDR1 and CDR2 (germline): LNHDA, SQIVND (reference sequence). V was pared by 10 bases and J by 5 bases, with 15 bases between.

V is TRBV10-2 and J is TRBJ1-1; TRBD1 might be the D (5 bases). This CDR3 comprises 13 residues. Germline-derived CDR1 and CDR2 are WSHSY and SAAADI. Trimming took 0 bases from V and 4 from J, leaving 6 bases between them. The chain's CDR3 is CASSESGGTEAFF. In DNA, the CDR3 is TGCGCCAGCAGTGAGTCGGGGGGCACTGAAGCTTTCTTT.

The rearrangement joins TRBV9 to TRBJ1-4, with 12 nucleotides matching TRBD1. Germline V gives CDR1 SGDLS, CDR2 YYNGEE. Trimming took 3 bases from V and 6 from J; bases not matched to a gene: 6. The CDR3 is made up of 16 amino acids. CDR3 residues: CASSGDRGQVYEKLFF. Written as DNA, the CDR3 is TGTGCCAGCAGCGGGGACAGGGGGCAGGTGTATGAAAAACTGTTTTTT.

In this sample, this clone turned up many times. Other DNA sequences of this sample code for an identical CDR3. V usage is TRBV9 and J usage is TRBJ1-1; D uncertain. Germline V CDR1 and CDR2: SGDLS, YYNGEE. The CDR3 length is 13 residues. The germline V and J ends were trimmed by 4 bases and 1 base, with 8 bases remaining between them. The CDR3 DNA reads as TGTGCCAGCAGCCCATCGGGGAACACTGAAGCTTTCTTT. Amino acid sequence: CASSPSGNTEAFF.

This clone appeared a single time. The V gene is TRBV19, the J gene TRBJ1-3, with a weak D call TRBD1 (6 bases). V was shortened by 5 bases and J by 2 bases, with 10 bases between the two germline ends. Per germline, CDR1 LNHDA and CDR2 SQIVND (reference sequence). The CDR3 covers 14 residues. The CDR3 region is CASSFTGTGNTIYF. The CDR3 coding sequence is TGTGCCAGTAGTTTCACAGGGACTGGAAACACCATATATTTT.